A single sample gave rise to the 30 T cell receptor beta chains below, sequenced in a study of technical replicates of blood from a handful of donors. TCRdb's copy holds only in-frame clones and misses some; the assay was immunoSEQ multiplex PCR. The table includes over 85,000 clones, about 95% detected once. Sample: T cells isolated from PBMCs. These receptors were collected from a human donor in good health.

The J gene is TRBJ2-3, the V gene TRBV4-2; 8 bases fit TRBD2. CDR1 and CDR2 from the germline V gene are LGHNA and YNFKEQ. This CDR3 comprises 15 residues. Germline trimming cut 1 base from V and 3 bases from J; bases unmatched to any gene: 3. The CDR3 protein is CASSQGAGGTDTQYF. The DNA for the CDR3 is TGTGCCAGCAGCCAAGGTGCGGGAGGAACAGATACGCAGTATTTT.

This clone was recorded once. The chain's CDR3 is CASSEQGQGNYGYTF. The DNA for the CDR3 is TGTGCCAGCAGCGAGCAGGGCCAGGGGAACTATGGCTACACCTTC. The V call is TRBV7-9, the J call TRBJ1-2; TRBD1 is a possible D gene (6 bases). The CDR3 is 15 amino acids. Germline V lookup: CDR1 SEHNR, CDR2 FQNEAQ (reference sequence). V was shortened by 5 bases and J by 2 bases, with 15 bases between the two germline ends.

The J gene is TRBJ1-1, the V gene TRBV6-6, with D possibly TRBD1 on 5 matching bases. V was shortened by 2 bases and J by 5 bases, with 9 bases between the two germline ends. The CDR3 totals 13 residues. Germline V gene sequence: CDR1 MNHNY, CDR2 SVGAGI (reference sequence). The CDR3 sequence is CASSYGAQTEAFF. CDR3 DNA: TGTGCCAGCAGTTACGGGGCGCAGACTGAAGCTTTCTTT.

A word on this clone: A junction end diverges from the germline sequence, so it may reflect a read error. Other DNA sequences in this sample translate to the same CDR3. The genes are TRBV5-6 and TRBJ2-2, with 7 bases lining up with TRBD2. CDR1 and CDR2 from the germline V gene are SGHDT and YYEEEE. The CDR3 is 18 amino acids. The CDR3: CASSLGTMLERNTGELFF. The CDR3 nucleotides read TGTGCCAGCAGCTTAGGGACTATGTTGGAACGGAACACCGGGGAGCTGTTCTTT.

The V gene is TRBV27, the J gene TRBJ2-3; D call uncertain. Germline V lookup: CDR1 MNHEY, CDR2 SMNVEV (reference sequence). This CDR3 contains 13 residues. V lost 2 bases and J 3 bases, leaving 6 bases between the germline ends. This chain's CDR3 is CASSLTGTDTQYF. CDR3 DNA: TGTGCCAGCAGTTTAACGGGTACAGATACGCAGTATTTT.

This rearrangement joins TRBV28 to TRBJ1-5; 9 bases line up with TRBD1. The V and J ends lost 5 bases and 4 bases, in that order; junction bases with no gene match: 12. Per germline, CDR1 MDHEN and CDR2 SYDVKM. The CDR3 extends over 17 amino acids. The DNA for the CDR3 is TGTGCCAGCAGTACTGAAATTAGGACAGGGGATAATCAGCCCCAGCATTTT. Translated, it gives CASSTEIRTGDNQPQHF.

The chain has TRBV4-2 and TRBJ2-1; 9 nucleotides line up with TRBD2. The CDR3 has 16 amino acids. CDR1 LGHNA and CDR2 YNFKEQ come from the germline V gene. Germline trimming cut 1 base from V and 4 bases from J; bases unmatched to any gene: 5. In DNA form, the CDR3 reads TGTGCCAGCAGCCAAGGATCAGCGGGAGGATACAATGAGCAGTTCTTC. It translates to CASSQGSAGGYNEQFF.

The gene calls are TRBV29-1 and TRBJ1-2, with D unresolved. V dropped 6 bases and J dropped 3 bases, with 17 bases sitting between them. Germline-derived CDR1 and CDR2 are SQVTM and ANQGSEA. This CDR3 contains 14 residues. The CDR3 sequence is CSVPLHSGDYGYTF. The CDR3 DNA reads as TGCAGCGTCCCGCTCCACTCAGGTGACTATGGCTACACCTTC.

Details on this clone: Distinct nucleotide sequences in the sample also encode this CDR3. The gene calls are TRBV9 and TRBJ2-5; weak D call: TRBD2 (6 bases). Trimming took off 0 bases at V and 5 bases at J, with 11 bases between the two ends. Germline CDR1 is SGDLS and CDR2 is YYNGEE. The CDR3 length is 14 residues. The CDR3 region has the DNA TGTGCCAGCAGCGTAGTTGGGGGAGGCGAGACCCAGTACTTC. Translating gives CASSVVGGGETQYF.

This sequence joins TRBV9 and TRBJ2-7; 8 bases are a match to TRBD2. The V gene's germline CDR1 is SGDLS and CDR2 YYNGEE. Trimming took 2 bases from V and 1 from J; bases not matched to a gene: 5. The CDR3 is 15 residues long. CDR3 sequence: CASSVSGGPSYEQYF. As DNA, the CDR3 is TGTGCCAGCAGCGTCTCGGGAGGGCCATCCTACGAGCAGTACTTC.

The chain employs TRBV28 and TRBJ1-5, with TRBD1 as a possible D gene (5 bases). The germline gives CDR1 MDHEN, CDR2 SYDVKM. CDR3 length: 13 residues. V was shortened by 6 bases and J by 5 bases, with 11 bases between the two germline ends. DNA for the CDR3: TGTGCCAGCAGCGAACAGGTCCATCAGCCCCAGCATTTT. Translation gives CASSEQVHQPQHF.

The V call is TRBV5-6, the J call TRBJ1-2, with D possibly matching TRBD1 (5 bases). The CDR3 sequence is 15 residues long. CDR1 and CDR2 from the germline V gene are SGHDT and YYEEEE. The ends were cut back, 0 bases at V and 3 bases at J, with 12 bases in the middle. The CDR3 is CASSLEAGQHYGYTF. CDR3 bases: TGTGCCAGCAGCTTGGAAGCAGGGCAGCACTATGGCTACACCTTC.

The gene calls are TRBV28 and TRBJ1-5; D gene unclear. CDR1 and CDR2 from the germline V gene are MDHEN and SYDVKM. CDR3 length: 16 amino acids. Trimming left V 2 bases short and J 8 bases short, with 19 bases between. The CDR3 here is CASSLRFRGINEPQHF. The CDR3 DNA reads TGTGCCAGCAGTTTAAGGTTCCGGGGAATTAATGAGCCCCAGCATTTT.

The chain uses TRBV30 and TRBJ2-6; no definite D call. Germline CDR1 reads GTSNPN; CDR2 reads SVGIG (reference sequence). The CDR3 covers 18 residues. Trimming left V 2 bases short and J 0 bases short, with 17 bases between. CDR3 bases: TGTGCCTGGAGTCTTCTGGGCCTATCTACCTCTGGGGCCAACGTCCTGACTTTC. This encodes CAWSLLGLSTSGANVLTF.

This sequence joins TRBV4-1 and TRBJ2-7; 10 nucleotides agree with TRBD2. Germline trimming cut 0 bases from V and 2 bases from J; bases unmatched to any gene: 1. From germline, CDR1 is MGHRA and CDR2 YSYEKL. This CDR3 is 15 amino acids long. The DNA of the CDR3 is TGCGCCAGCAGCCAAGAACTAGCGGGAACCTACGAGCAGTACTTC. This codes for CASSQELAGTYEQYF.

V usage is TRBV9 and J usage is TRBJ2-7, with D unresolved. Germline V lookup: CDR1 SGDLS, CDR2 YYNGEE. CDR3 length: 14 amino acids. V gave up 0 bases and J gave up 5 bases, with 12 bases separating them. The CDR3, as DNA: TGTGCCAGCAGCGTAGAGCCGGGTCCCAACGAGCAGTACTTC. It translates to CASSVEPGPNEQYF.

The chain carries TRBV11-3 and TRBJ1-1; D ambiguous. The length of the CDR3 is 13 residues. Trimming shortened V by 3 bases and J by 4 bases, and 9 bases separated the two germline ends. Germline values: CDR1 SGHNT, CDR2 YENEEA. The CDR3 region is CASSFGPITEAFF. The DNA for the CDR3 is TGTGCCAGCAGCTTTGGCCCGATCACTGAAGCTTTCTTT.

This clone was counted once. The chain links TRBV10-2 to TRBJ2-7, with D unclear. The V gene's germline CDR1 is WSHSY and CDR2 SAAADI. CDR3 length equals 11 residues. V lost 10 bases, J lost 7 bases, and 14 bases lay in between. CDR3 amino acids: CATEDFGEQYF. Written as DNA, the CDR3 is TGCGCCACCGAGGATTTCGGGGAGCAGTACTTC.

The chain is built from TRBV4-3 and TRBJ2-1; 9 nucleotides agree with TRBD2. Trimming at V came to 4 bases and at J to 7 bases, leaving 14 bases not matched to a gene. The length of the CDR3 is 17 residues. The germline CDR1 and CDR2 sequences are LGHNA and YSLEER. This CDR3 is CASSPKPLAGELNEQFF. In DNA, the CDR3 is TGCGCCAGCAGCCCGAAACCATTAGCGGGAGAGTTGAATGAGCAGTTCTTC.

This clone was observed once. J is TRBJ1-1 and V is TRBV19; D not resolved. Trimming shortened V by 3 bases and J by 5 bases, and 10 bases separated the two germline ends. Germline CDR1 LNHDA, CDR2 SQIVND (reference sequence). The CDR3 totals 13 residues. The CDR3 DNA reads as TGTGCCAGTAGTATCGAGGGTATTACTGAAGCTTTCTTT. Translation: CASSIEGITEAFF.

V gene TRBV6-5 combines with J gene TRBJ2-7; 8 positions agree with TRBD2. CDR3 length: 14 residues. Unmatched junction bases numbered 10, after V lost 6 bases and J lost 6 bases. Germline V lookup: CDR1 MNHEY, CDR2 SVGAGI. The CDR3: CASSLDGLAFEQYF. DNA for the CDR3: TGTGCCAGCAGCCTAGATGGACTAGCTTTCGAGCAGTACTTC.

The chain is built from TRBV4-2 and TRBJ2-5, with D possibly being TRBD2 (6 bases). The V end was cut by 4 bases, the J end by 4 bases, with 16 bases between. The CDR3 is 15 amino acids. From germline, CDR1 is LGHNA and CDR2 YNFKEQ. In nucleotides, the CDR3 is TGTGCCAGCAGCCCACAGGTCGCGGAGGGAGAGACCCAGTACTTC. Translating gives CASSPQVAEGETQYF.

The genes are TRBV7-8 and TRBJ1-1; the D is unclear. V shed 5 bases and J shed 2 bases, with 9 bases lying between them. CDR3 length equals 13 residues. Germline values: CDR1 SGHVS, CDR2 FQNEAQ. In nucleotides, the CDR3 is TGTGCCAGCAGCCCGGTCCTAAACACTGAAGCTTTCTTT. Protein: CASSPVLNTEAFF.

This clone was detected only once. This chain uses TRBV4-2 with TRBJ1-1; unclear D gene. This CDR3 spans 14 amino acids. Germline values: CDR1 LGHNA, CDR2 YNFKEQ. Trimming pared 0 bases from V and 1 base from J, leaving 6 bases between. In nucleotides, the CDR3 is TGTGCCAGCAGCCAAGACCGGGGGAACACTGAAGCTTTCTTT. This codes for CASSQDRGNTEAFF.

CDR3 coding DNA: TGTGCCAGCAGCTTAGCCACGGCCGACAGGGGACGTATAGATACGCAGTATTTT. It translates to CASSLATADRGRIDTQYF. This chain links TRBV7-9 with TRBJ2-3; TRBD1 matches at 8 bases. CDR1 is SEHNR and CDR2 is FQNEAQ in the germline V gene (reference sequence). This CDR3 region has 18 residues. Trimming at V came to 0 bases and at J to 5 bases, leaving 13 bases not matched to a gene.

V and J are TRBV9 and TRBJ2-7; 7 nucleotides agree with TRBD2. Germline V lookup: CDR1 SGDLS, CDR2 YYNGEE. Unmatched junction bases numbered 5, after V lost 3 bases and J lost 5 bases. The CDR3 extends over 13 amino acids. Written as DNA, the CDR3 is TGTGCCAGCAGCGCCCGGGGAGGGAACGAGCAGTACTTC. Its protein is CASSARGGNEQYF.

The chain links TRBV7-3 to TRBJ2-3; a possible D gene is TRBD2 (6 bases). The CDR3 totals 14 residues. The V and J ends lost 5 bases and 4 bases respectively, with 13 bases between them. The V gene's germline CDR1 is SGHTA and CDR2 FQGTGA. CDR3 in amino acids: CASSKGLDADTQYF. For the CDR3, the DNA is TGTGCCAGCAGCAAGGGACTCGACGCAGATACGCAGTATTTT.

This rearrangement joins TRBV25-1 to TRBJ1-2, with D possibly being TRBD1 (5 bases). CDR3 length equals 12 residues. The V and J ends lost 1 base and 8 bases respectively, with 8 bases between them. Germline V gene lookup returns CDR1 MGHDK and CDR2 SYGVNS. This CDR3 is CASSEWGEGYTF. The CDR3 bases are TGTGCCAGCAGTGAATGGGGGGAAGGCTACACCTTC.

V gene TRBV9 combines with J gene TRBJ2-5, with 12 nucleotides matching TRBD1. With 3 bases clipped from V and 6 bases from J, the junction kept 6 bases outside the gene matches. The CDR3 is 15 residues long. The germline CDR1 and CDR2 sequences are SGDLS and YYNGEE. The CDR3 DNA is TGTGCCAGCAGCGAAGGGACAGGGGGCGGGAAGACCCAGTACTTC. It encodes CASSEGTGGGKTQYF.

The rearrangement joins TRBV7-8 to TRBJ2-3; TRBD2 agrees at 7 bases. This CDR3 region has 15 residues. Trimming cost V 3 bases and J 6 bases; bases outside gene matches: 9. Germline CDR1 reads SGHVS; CDR2 reads FQNEAQ. CDR3 protein: CASSFGGRITDTQYF. In nucleotides, the CDR3 is TGTGCCAGCAGCTTTGGCGGGAGAATAACGGATACGCAGTATTTT.